This entry concerns a single T cell receptor beta chain. Its target is not known. This sample stems from a study of Graves' ophthalmopathy and Graves' hyperthyroidism. Findings and limits, study-wide: Forecasting of ophthalmopathy progression by the model achieved almost 71% sensitivity and roughly 75% specificity.

Amplification of the TCR beta CDR3 regions used RNA transcripts (as template). An opening RT-PCR round employed HTBI primers and preceded a second-round multiplex PCR. TCRdb re-analysed the multiplex PCR reads in MiXCR, keeping a single row per CDR3 protein. The sample has about 16,000 distinct CDR3 sequences; about half are singletons. Out of roughly 9.3 ml of fresh peripheral blood, PBMCs were obtained. The specimen sequenced was peripheral blood. The source is a woman aged 40 to 50 with stable Graves' hyperthyroidism.

The CDR3 nucleotides are TGTGCCAGTAGTATATCAGGGGAGTATCAGCCCCAGCATTTT. Translated, it gives CASSISGEYQPQHF. The genes are TRBV19 and TRBJ1-5; D is possibly TRBD1 (6 bases). Germline loops: CDR1 LNHDA, CDR2 SQIVND (reference sequence). This CDR3 has 14 residues. V lost 2 bases, J lost 5 bases, and 10 bases lay in between.